This record concerns one TCR beta chain sequence. Its specificity is unknown. A multiplex PCR was run with 60 Vbeta primers and 13 Jbeta primers. Here immunoSEQ multiplex PCR was the method, and the copy in TCRdb shows in-frame clones only, minus some. Here the sample spans roughly 200,000 clones, roughly four fifths being singletons. The data originate from a study of cytomegalovirus exposure and HLA in healthy donors. General observations from the study: Reportedly, a later analysis found an Asian-associated ancestry cluster had fewer N-insertions than the roughly 700-donor mean.

V was pared by 5 bases and J by 2 bases, with 6 bases between. Germline V gene data show CDR1 as MDHEN and CDR2 as SYDVKM. This CDR3 is built from 12 residues. What was sequenced was PBMCs. The rearrangement links TRBV28 to TRBJ1-2; D is ambiguous. The TCR was taken from a woman between 40 and 55 years old in good health and CMV-seronegative. CDR3 bases: TGTGCCAGCAGTAAGCTAAACTATGGCTACACCTTC. Translation gives CASSKLNYGYTF.